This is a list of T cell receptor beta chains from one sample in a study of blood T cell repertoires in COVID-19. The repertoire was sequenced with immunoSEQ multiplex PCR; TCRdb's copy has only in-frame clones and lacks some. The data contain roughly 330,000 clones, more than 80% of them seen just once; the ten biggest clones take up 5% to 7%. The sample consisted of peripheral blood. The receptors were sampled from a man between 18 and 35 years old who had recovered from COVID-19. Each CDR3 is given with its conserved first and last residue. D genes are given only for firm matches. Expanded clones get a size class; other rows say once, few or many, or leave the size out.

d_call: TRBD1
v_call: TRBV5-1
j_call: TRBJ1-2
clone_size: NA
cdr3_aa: CASSPRDRNGYTF
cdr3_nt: TGCGCCAGCAGCCCCCGGGACAGGAATGGCTACACCTTC

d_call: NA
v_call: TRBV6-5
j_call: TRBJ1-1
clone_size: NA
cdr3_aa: CASTPFAGSNTEAFF
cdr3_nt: TGTGCCAGCACCCCGTTCGCGGGCTCGAACACTGAAGCTTTCTTT

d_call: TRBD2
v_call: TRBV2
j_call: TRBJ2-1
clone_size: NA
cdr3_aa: CASSPLAGREFF
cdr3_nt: TGTGCCAGCAGTCCCTTAGCGGGGCGGGAGTTCTTC

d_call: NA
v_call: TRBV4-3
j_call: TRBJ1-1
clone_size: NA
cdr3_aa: CASSQDFGNTEAFF
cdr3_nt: TGCGCCAGCAGCCAAGATTTCGGGAACACTGAAGCTTTCTTT

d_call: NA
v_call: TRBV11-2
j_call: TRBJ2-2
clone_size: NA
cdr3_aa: CASRMGQVRAGELFF
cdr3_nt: TGTGCCAGCAGGATGGGGCAGGTTCGCGCCGGGGAGCTGTTTTTT

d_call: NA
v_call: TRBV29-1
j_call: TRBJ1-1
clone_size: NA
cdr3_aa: CSVVSQGGTEAFF
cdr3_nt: TGCAGCGTCGTGTCCCAGGGCGGCACTGAAGCTTTCTTT

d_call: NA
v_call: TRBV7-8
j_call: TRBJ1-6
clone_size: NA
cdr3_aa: CASSLAKGGQPYNSPLHF
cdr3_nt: TGTGCCAGCAGCTTAGCGAAGGGCGGACAGCCATATAATTCACCCCTCCACTTT

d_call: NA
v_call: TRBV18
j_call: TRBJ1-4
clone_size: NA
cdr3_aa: CASSPPDGLNEKLFF
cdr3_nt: TGTGCCAGCTCACCTCCGGACGGACTAAATGAAAAACTGTTTTTT

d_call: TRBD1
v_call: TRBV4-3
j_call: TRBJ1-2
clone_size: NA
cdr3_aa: CASSASGTGEVYGYTF
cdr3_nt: TGCGCCAGCAGCGCCTCCGGGACAGGGGAAGTCTATGGCTACACCTTC

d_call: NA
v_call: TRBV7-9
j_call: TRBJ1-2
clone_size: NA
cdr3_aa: CASSLGSAGLYGYTF
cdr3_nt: TGTGCCAGCAGCTTGGGATCTGCAGGGCTCTATGGCTACACCTTC

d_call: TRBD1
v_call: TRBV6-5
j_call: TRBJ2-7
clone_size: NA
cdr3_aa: CASRPLGQASYEQYF
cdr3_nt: TGTGCCAGCAGACCACTCGGACAGGCCTCCTACGAGCAGTACTTC

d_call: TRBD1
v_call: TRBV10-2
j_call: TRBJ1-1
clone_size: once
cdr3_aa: CASSESGQEINTEAFF
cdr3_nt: TGCGCCAGCAGTGAGTCAGGACAGGAGATTAACACTGAAGCTTTCTTT

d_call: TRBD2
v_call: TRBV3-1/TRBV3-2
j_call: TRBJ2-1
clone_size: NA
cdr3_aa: CASSQGRLAGYNEQFF
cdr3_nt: TGTGCCAGCAGCCAGGGGAGACTAGCGGGTTACAATGAGCAGTTCTTC

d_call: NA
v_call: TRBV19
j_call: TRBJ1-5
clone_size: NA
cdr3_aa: CASSTTGGLSNQPQHF
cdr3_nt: TGTGCCAGTAGTACGACGGGGGGGCTGAGCAATCAGCCCCAGCATTTT

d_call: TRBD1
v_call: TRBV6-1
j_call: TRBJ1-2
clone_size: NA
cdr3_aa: CASSDRGRSGGYTF
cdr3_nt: TGTGCCAGCAGTGACAGGGGGCGGTCCGGCGGCTACACCTTC

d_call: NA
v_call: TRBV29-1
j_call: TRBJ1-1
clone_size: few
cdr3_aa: CSVEENMNTEAFF
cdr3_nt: TGCAGCGTCGAGGAAAACATGAACACTGAAGCTTTCTTT

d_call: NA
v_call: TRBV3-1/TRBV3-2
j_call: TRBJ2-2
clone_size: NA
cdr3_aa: CASRPLANTGELFF
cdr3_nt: TGTGCCAGCAGACCCTTAGCGAACACCGGGGAGCTGTTTTTT

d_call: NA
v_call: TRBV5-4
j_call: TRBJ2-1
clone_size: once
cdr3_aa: CASSPQGGEQFF
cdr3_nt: TGTGCCAGCAGCCCCCAGGGAGGTGAGCAGTTCTTC

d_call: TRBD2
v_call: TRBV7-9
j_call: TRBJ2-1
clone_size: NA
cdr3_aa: CASSLSGSGNEQFF
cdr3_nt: TGTGCCAGCAGCTTGAGCGGGAGTGGAAATGAGCAGTTCTTC

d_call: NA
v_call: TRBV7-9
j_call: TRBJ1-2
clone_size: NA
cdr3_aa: CASSSTGNYGYTF
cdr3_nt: TGTGCCAGCAGCTCCACAGGGAACTATGGCTACACCTTC

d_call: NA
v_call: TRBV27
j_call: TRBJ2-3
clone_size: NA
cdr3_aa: CASSLIGRFATDTQYF
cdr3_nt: TGTGCCAGCAGTTTAATCGGTCGGTTTGCGACAGATACGCAGTATTTT

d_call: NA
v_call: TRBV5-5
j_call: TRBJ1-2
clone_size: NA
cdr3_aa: CASSPGTSFYGYTF
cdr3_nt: TGTGCCAGCAGCCCCGGGACTTCCTTCTATGGCTACACCTTC

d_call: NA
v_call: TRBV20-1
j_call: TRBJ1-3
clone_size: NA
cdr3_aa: CSASLRVSGNTIYF
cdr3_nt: TGCAGTGCTAGTCTTCGGGTCTCTGGAAACACCATATATTTT

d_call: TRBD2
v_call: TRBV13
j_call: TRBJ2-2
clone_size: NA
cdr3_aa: CASSPRLAGPHIGELFF
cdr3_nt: TGTGCCAGCAGCCCACGACTAGCGGGACCCCACATAGGGGAGCTGTTTTTT

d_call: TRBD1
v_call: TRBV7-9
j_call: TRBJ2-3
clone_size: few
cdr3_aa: CASSLPGTGGTDTQYF
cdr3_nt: TGTGCCAGCAGCTTGCCCGGGACAGGGGGCACAGATACGCAGTATTTT

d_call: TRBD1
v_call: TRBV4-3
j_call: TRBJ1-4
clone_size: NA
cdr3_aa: CASSQDPAGGELIGTNEKLFF
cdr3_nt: TGCGCCAGCAGCCAAGATCCGGCAGGGGGAGAATTGATCGGAACTAATGAAAAACTGTTTTTT

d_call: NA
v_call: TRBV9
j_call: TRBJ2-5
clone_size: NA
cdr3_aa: CASSVASSPETQYF
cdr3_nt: TGTGCCAGCAGCGTAGCCTCCTCCCCGGAGACCCAGTACTTC

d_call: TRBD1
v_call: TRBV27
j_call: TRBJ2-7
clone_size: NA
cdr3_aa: CASSLRSTGPGEQYF
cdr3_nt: TGTGCCAGCAGTCTAAGATCGACAGGGCCGGGCGAGCAGTACTTC

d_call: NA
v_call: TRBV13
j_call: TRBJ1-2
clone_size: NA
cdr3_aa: CASSPKTGAGYGYTF
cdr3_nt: TGTGCCAGCAGCCCAAAGACGGGCGCGGGCTATGGCTACACCTTC

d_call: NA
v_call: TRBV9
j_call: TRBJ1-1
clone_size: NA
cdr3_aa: CASSVSLQGNTEAFF
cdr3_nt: TGTGCCAGCAGCGTATCTCTTCAGGGGAATACTGAAGCTTTCTTT

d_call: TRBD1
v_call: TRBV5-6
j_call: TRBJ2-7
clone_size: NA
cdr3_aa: CASSWGTGLTYEQYF
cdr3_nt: TGTGCCAGCAGCTGGGGGACAGGCCTGACCTACGAGCAGTACTTC

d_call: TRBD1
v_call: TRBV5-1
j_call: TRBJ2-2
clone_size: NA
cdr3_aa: CASSPDRAIHTGELFF
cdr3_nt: TGCGCCAGCAGCCCGGACAGGGCGATTCACACCGGGGAGCTGTTTTTT

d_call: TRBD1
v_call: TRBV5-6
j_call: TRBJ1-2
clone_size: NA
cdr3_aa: CASSFIGQGAYYGYTF
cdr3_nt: TGTGCCAGCAGCTTTATCGGACAGGGGGCTTACTATGGCTACACCTTC

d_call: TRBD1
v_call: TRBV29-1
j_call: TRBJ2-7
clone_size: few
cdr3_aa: CSVEDVTGANEQYF
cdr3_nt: TGCAGCGTTGAAGATGTTACAGGGGCCAACGAGCAGTACTTC

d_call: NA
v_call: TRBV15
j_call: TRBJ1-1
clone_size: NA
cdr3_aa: CATESTGPNTEAFF
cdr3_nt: TGTGCCACCGAGTCGACAGGACCGAACACTGAAGCTTTCTTT

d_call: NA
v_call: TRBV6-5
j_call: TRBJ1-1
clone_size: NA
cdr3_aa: CASSFSESGTEAFF
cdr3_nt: TGTGCCAGCAGTTTTTCGGAGTCGGGCACTGAAGCTTTCTTT

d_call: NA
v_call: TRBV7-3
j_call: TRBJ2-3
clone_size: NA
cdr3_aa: CASRQSLGGTDTQYF
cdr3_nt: TGTGCCAGCAGGCAATCCCTTGGAGGGACAGATACGCAGTATTTT

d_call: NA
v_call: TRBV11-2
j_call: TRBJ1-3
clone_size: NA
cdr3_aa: CASSLDPGVTHSGNTIYF
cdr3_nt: TGTGCCAGCAGCTTAGACCCAGGGGTCACCCACTCTGGAAACACCATATATTTT

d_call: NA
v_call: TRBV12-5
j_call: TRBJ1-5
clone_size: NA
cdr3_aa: CASGLGVTVNQPQHF
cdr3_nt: TGTGCTAGTGGTTTGGGGGTGACAGTCAATCAGCCCCAGCATTTT

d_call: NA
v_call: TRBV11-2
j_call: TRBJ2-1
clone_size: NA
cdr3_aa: CASSSSGPWDNEQFF
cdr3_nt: TGTGCCAGCAGCTCGAGCGGGCCCTGGGACAATGAGCAGTTCTTC